Presented here are 21 T cell receptor beta chains from one specimen sequenced in a study of cytomegalovirus exposure and HLA in healthy donors. Clones were read by immunoSEQ multiplex PCR, and TCRdb kept only the in-frame ones, dropping some. This sample carries 150,000 to 180,000 clones, about 86% of them seen once, and the ten largest clones take 20% to 25%. The sequenced sample was PBMCs. The origin of the receptors is a man between 18 and 35 years old in good health and CMV-seropositive.

The chain employs TRBV29-1 and TRBJ2-7; a possible D gene is TRBD2 (6 bases). The CDR3 is 14 amino acids. V dropped 4 bases and J dropped 4 bases, with 17 bases sitting between them. Germline V lookup: CDR1 SQVTM, CDR2 ANQGSEA. CDR3 sequence: CSVVHGGRTYEQYF. CDR3 in DNA: TGCAGCGTTGTTCATGGGGGGAGAACGTACGAGCAGTACTTC.

This chain uses TRBV7-8 with TRBJ2-1; 13 bases are a match to TRBD2. Germline CDR1 is SGHVS and CDR2 is FQNEAQ. After removal of 4 bases from V and 6 bases from J, the junction contained 3 bases not matched to a gene. This CDR3 has 15 amino acids. CDR3 protein: CASSSGLAGTNEQFF. DNA of the CDR3: TGTGCCAGCAGCTCGGGACTAGCGGGGACCAATGAGCAGTTCTTC.

The J gene is TRBJ1-4, the V gene TRBV7-2; 8 nucleotides agree with TRBD1. This CDR3 has 15 residues. Trimming cost V 1 base and J 7 bases; bases outside gene matches: 5. Germline CDR1 is SGHTA and CDR2 is FQGNSA. The CDR3 region has the DNA TGTGCCAGCAGCTTAGAGGCAGGGGGCTCTGAAAAACTGTTTTTT. Residues: CASSLEAGGSEKLFF.

The V and J genes are TRBV4-1 and TRBJ1-5, with no clear D. Germline CDR1 reads MGHRA; CDR2 reads YSYEKL. With 0 bases removed from V and 5 bases from J, the gap between germline ends came to 11 bases. This CDR3 is 15 amino acids long. The CDR3 region has the DNA TGCGCCAGCAGCCAAGAGGGTGGAGCCTATCAGCCCCAGCATTTT. It codes for CASSQEGGAYQPQHF.

The chain carries TRBV15 and TRBJ1-2; D is perhaps TRBD1 (5 bases). There are 13 residues in the CDR3. Germline V lookup: CDR1 LNHNV, CDR2 YYDKDF (reference sequence). Trimming cost V 2 bases and J 3 bases, with 7 bases left between them. For the CDR3, the DNA is TGTGCCACCAGCAGATCGGGGGACTATGGCTACACCTTC. Translation gives CATSRSGDYGYTF.

Only one count was recorded for this clone. The V call is TRBV5-1, the J call TRBJ2-7, with 9 bases that match TRBD1. V was clipped by 5 bases and J by 4 bases; unmatched bases: 10. The CDR3 has 15 amino acids. The germline gives CDR1 SGHRS, CDR2 YFSETQ. The CDR3: CASRDRTGAIYEQYF. Written as DNA, the CDR3 is TGCGCCAGCAGGGATCGGACAGGGGCCATTTACGAGCAGTACTTC. The variable domain in full, with the rest retrieved from reference TRBV5-1 and TRBJ2-7, is KAGVTQTPRYLIKTRGQQVTLSCSPISGHRSVSWYQQTPGQGLQFLFEYFSETQRNKGNFPGRFSGRQFSNSRSEMNVSTLELGDSALYLCASRDRTGAIYEQYFGPGTRLTVT.

J is TRBJ2-7 and V is TRBV6-5; TRBD2 is a possible D gene (6 bases). V shed 11 bases and J shed 1 base, with 18 bases lying between them. From germline, CDR1 is MNHEY and CDR2 SVGAGI. The CDR3 runs 14 residues. CDR3 loop: CACKVGGPSYEQYF. The DNA for the CDR3 is TGTGCCTGCAAGGTCGGGGGACCATCCTACGAGCAGTACTTC.

J is TRBJ2-6 and V is TRBV6-6, with 11 bases lining up with TRBD1. This CDR3 is 16 amino acids long. The germline gives CDR1 MNHNY, CDR2 SVGAGI (reference sequence). The ends lost 8 bases at V and 3 bases at J; junction bases unmatched: 6. CDR3 coding DNA: TGTGCCAGCGCAGGACAGGGGGCATTTGGGGCCAACGTCCTGACTTTC. It specifies CASAGQGAFGANVLTF.

This clone occurred once. J is TRBJ2-7 and V is TRBV4-3, with 9 nucleotides matching TRBD2. CDR3 length: 15 residues. V shed 1 base and J 2 bases; nucleotides not matched to a gene: 3. Germline assignment: CDR1 LGHNA and CDR2 YSLEER. CDR3 amino acids: CASSQGPSGTYEQYF. Here the CDR3 DNA reads TGCGCCAGCAGCCAAGGGCCTAGCGGGACCTACGAGCAGTACTTC.

The V call is TRBV19, the J call TRBJ1-1; 8 nucleotides align to TRBD1. The V gene's germline CDR1 is LNHDA and CDR2 SQIVND (reference sequence). This CDR3 spans 15 amino acids. Trimming cost V 6 bases and J 6 bases; bases outside gene matches: 12. The CDR3 nucleotides read TGTGCCAGTAGCCCTACCGGACAGGGTTTGGCTGAAGCTTTCTTT. As protein: CASSPTGQGLAEAFF.

The chain couples TRBV12-2 to TRBJ1-1. TRBV12-2 is annotated as a pseudogene. CDR3 length equals 16 residues. This chain's CDR3 is CASRPRVAIPACEAFF. The CDR3 region has the DNA TGTGCAAGCCGTCCGCGCGTAGCAATACCAGCTTGTGAAGCTTTCTTT.

The rearrangement uses TRBV7-9 and TRBJ1-1; 7 bases are shared with TRBD1. The CDR3 has 15 amino acids. Germline CDR1 and CDR2: SEHNR and FQNEAQ (reference sequence). Losses at the gene ends were 5 bases for V and 0 bases for J; bases not matched to a gene: 6. The CDR3 spells CASSERTGMNTEAFF. CDR3 sequence (DNA): TGTGCCAGCAGCGAGAGGACAGGAATGAACACTGAAGCTTTCTTT.

The chain combines TRBV7-2 with TRBJ2-7; 9 nucleotides match TRBD2. The germline gives CDR1 SGHTA, CDR2 FQGNSA. The V gene end was trimmed by 8 bases and the J gene end by 3 bases; junction bases not matched to a gene: 11. There are 15 residues in the CDR3. The CDR3 sequence: CASYRGREGRYEQYF. CDR3 bases: TGTGCCAGCTATCGGGGGCGGGAGGGCCGCTACGAGCAGTACTTC.

The chain joins TRBV6-6 to TRBJ2-1; TRBD2 matches at 9 bases. The CDR3 is 16 amino acids. The germline gives CDR1 MNHNY, CDR2 SVGAGI (reference sequence). V lost 2 bases, J lost 8 bases, and 10 bases stayed unmatched. In nucleotides, the CDR3 is TGTGCCAGCAGTTACCCGAGCGGGAGGCTGGGTGATGAGCAGTTCTTC. Residues: CASSYPSGRLGDEQFF.

V is TRBV4-3 and J is TRBJ2-1; 9 positions match TRBD1. Trimming took 2 bases from V and 4 from J; bases not matched to a gene: 9. This CDR3 has 17 residues. CDR1 and CDR2 (germline): LGHNA, YSLEER. The CDR3 DNA reads as TGCGCCAGCAGCCAATCCGGGCCGGGACAGGGATACAATGAGCAGTTCTTC. It translates to CASSQSGPGQGYNEQFF.

This clone has only a few counts. The CDR3 loop is CASSLEGGQASYEQYF. In nucleotides, the CDR3 is TGTGCCAGCAGCTTAGAAGGCGGACAGGCGTCCTACGAGCAGTACTTC. V and J are TRBV13 and TRBJ2-7, with 7 bases aligning to TRBD1. Germline CDR1 reads PRHDT; CDR2 reads FYEKMQ (reference sequence). J lost 1 base, V lost 1 base, and 7 bases had no gene match. This CDR3 region has 16 residues.

The V gene is TRBV18, the J gene TRBJ2-1, with 11 bases lining up with TRBD2. CDR3 length: 13 residues. The V gene's germline CDR1 is KGHSH and CDR2 LQKENI. V gave up 6 bases and J gave up 13 bases; unmatched junction bases: 8. The CDR3 reads CASSDLAGGPQFF. As DNA, the CDR3 is TGTGCCAGCTCCGACCTAGCGGGGGGCCCCCAGTTCTTC.

The chain links TRBV9 to TRBJ2-3, with 9 bases matching TRBD2. The CDR3 contains 15 residues. V dropped 0 bases and J dropped 2; count of bases not matched to a gene: 1. Germline V gene sequence: CDR1 SGDLS, CDR2 YYNGEE. DNA of the CDR3: TGTGCCAGCAGCGTAGCTAGCGGGACCACAGATACGCAGTATTTT. The encoded protein is CASSVASGTTDTQYF.

This chain connects TRBV5-1 to TRBJ2-7, with 12 bases matching TRBD1. The CDR3 spans 15 residues. In germline, CDR1 is SGHRS, CDR2 YFSETQ. J lost 6 bases, V lost 9 bases, and 13 bases had no gene match. The CDR3 protein is CANPGRGDRGPEQYF. Written as DNA, the CDR3 is TGCGCCAACCCGGGGCGGGGGGACAGGGGGCCCGAGCAGTACTTC. Full variable domain (outside the CDR3, taken from reference TRBV5-1 and TRBJ2-7): KAGVTQTPRYLIKTRGQQVTLSCSPISGHRSVSWYQQTPGQGLQFLFEYFSETQRNKGNFPGRFSGRQFSNSRSEMNVSTLELGDSALYLCANPGRGDRGPEQYFGPGTRLTVT.

This clone has just one count. This chain uses TRBV10-2 with TRBJ2-5, with D perhaps TRBD1 (5 bases). The V gene lost 0 bases and the J gene lost 5 bases, with 13 bases spanning the gap. Germline CDR1 is WSHSY and CDR2 is SAAADI. CDR3 length equals 15 residues. Written as DNA, the CDR3 is TGCGCCAGCAGTGAGTCGAAAGGGGTGGGGGAGACCCAGTACTTC. Its translation is CASSESKGVGETQYF.

The chain couples TRBV2 to TRBJ2-3; 12 bases agree with TRBD2. The V gene end was trimmed by 6 bases and the J gene end by 5 bases; junction bases not matched to a gene: 6. Germline CDR1 and CDR2: SNHLY and FYNNEI. The CDR3 is made up of 15 amino acids. Written as DNA, the CDR3 is TGTGCCAGCAGCCCTACTAGCGGGGGGAGAGATACGCAGTATTTT. Translation gives CASSPTSGGRDTQYF.